The sequence of this T cell receptor (beta chain) was determined in a study of blood T cells in healthy people across ages. Trimming removed 1 base from V and 2 bases from J; junction bases left unmatched: 3. Germline CDR1 is SGHTA and CDR2 is FQGTGA. This CDR3 has 16 residues. Through a sample-barcoded 5' primer and a J-beta primer mix, a second PCR was run for about 6 to 12 cycles. TCRdb reprocessed the 5' RACE reads via MiXCR and lists one record per CDR3 protein. The data hold approximately 760,000 distinct CDR3 sequences, with around a quarter observed a single time. This same sample was also taken into another study, of T cells of mothers and their children.

Sequenced input: blood. The clonotype was recovered from a boy younger than 18 in good health. The chain employs TRBV7-3 and TRBJ2-1; TRBD1 matches 9 bases. The CDR3 DNA is TGTGCCAGCAGCTTAATGGGGACAGGGCCCTACAATGAGCAGTTCTTC. This translates into CASSLMGTGPYNEQFF.